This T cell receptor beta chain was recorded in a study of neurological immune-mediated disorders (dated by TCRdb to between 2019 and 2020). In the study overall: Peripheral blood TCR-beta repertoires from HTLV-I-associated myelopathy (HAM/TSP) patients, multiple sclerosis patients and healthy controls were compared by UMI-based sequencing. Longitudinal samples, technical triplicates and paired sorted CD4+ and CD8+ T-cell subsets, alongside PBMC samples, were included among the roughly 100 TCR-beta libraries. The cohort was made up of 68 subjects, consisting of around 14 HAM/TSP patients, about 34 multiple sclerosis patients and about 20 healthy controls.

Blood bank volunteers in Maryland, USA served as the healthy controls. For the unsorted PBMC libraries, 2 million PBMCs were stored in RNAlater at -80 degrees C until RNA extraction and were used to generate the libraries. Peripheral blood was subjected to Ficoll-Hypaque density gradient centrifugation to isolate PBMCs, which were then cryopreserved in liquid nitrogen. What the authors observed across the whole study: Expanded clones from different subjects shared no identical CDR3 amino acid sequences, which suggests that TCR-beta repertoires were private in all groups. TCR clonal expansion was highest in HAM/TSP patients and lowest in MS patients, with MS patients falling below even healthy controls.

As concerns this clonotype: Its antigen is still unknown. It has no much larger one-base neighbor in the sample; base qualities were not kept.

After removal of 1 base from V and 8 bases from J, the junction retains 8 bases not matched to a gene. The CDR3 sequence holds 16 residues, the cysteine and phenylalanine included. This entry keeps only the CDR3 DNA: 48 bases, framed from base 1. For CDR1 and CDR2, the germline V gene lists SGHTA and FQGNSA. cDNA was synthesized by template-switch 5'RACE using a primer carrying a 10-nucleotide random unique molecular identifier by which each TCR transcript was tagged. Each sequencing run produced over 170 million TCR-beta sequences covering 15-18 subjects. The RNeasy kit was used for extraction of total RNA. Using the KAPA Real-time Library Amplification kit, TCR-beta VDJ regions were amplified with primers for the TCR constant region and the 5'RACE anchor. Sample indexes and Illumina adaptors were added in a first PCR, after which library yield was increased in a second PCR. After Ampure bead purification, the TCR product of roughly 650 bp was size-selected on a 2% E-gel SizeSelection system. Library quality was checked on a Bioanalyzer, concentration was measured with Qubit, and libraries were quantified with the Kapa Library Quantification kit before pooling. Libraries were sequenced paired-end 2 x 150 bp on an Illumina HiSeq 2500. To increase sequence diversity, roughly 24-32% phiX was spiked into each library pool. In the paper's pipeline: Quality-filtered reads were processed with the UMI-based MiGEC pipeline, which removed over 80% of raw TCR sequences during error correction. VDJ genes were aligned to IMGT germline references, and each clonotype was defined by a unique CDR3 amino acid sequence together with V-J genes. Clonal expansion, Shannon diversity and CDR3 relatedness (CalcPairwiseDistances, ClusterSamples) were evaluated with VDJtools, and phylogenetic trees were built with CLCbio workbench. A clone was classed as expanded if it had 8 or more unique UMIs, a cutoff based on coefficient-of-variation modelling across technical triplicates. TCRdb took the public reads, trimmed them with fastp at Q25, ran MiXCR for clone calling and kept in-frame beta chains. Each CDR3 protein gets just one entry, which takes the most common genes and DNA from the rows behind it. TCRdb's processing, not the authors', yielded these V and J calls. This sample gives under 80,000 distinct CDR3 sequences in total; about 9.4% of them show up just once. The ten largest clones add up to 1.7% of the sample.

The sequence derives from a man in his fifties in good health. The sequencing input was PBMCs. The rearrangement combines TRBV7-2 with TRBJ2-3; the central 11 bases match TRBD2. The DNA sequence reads TGTGCCAGCAGCTTAGATGGGGGGCTAGCGGGGGGTACGCAGTATTTT. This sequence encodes CASSLDGGLAGGTQYF.